This is a list of T cell receptor beta chains from one sample in a study of T cells in Graves' hyperthyroidism and ophthalmopathy. TCRdb independently ran MiXCR on the multiplex PCR reads; one entry per CDR3 protein. The table includes a few hundred thousand distinct CDR3 sequences, about 14% detected once. Source material: blood. These receptors came from a woman aged 30 to 39 with Graves' ophthalmopathy. The CDR3 runs from the conserved cysteine through the conserved F or W. D genes are given only for firm matches. Part of the rows lack a size; the others show once, few, many or a class for expanded clones.

TRBJ2-5,TRBD2,many,TRBV7-3,CASSSLAGVQETQYF,TGTGCCAGCAGTTCACTAGCGGGGGTCCAAGAGACCCAGTACTTC
TRBJ1-2,-,many,TRBV30,CAWGTYGYTF,TGTGCCTGGGGGACCTATGGCTACACCTTC
TRBJ2-5,-,few,TRBV29-1,CSVVTDQETQYF,TGCAGCGTCGTGACAGACCAAGAGACCCAGTACTTC
TRBJ1-5,-,-,TRBV2,CASSPGLYQPQHF,TGTGCCAGCAGTCCGGGACTTTATCAGCCCCAGCATTTT
TRBJ2-7,-,many,TRBV3-1,CASSRAGVSYEQYF,TGTGCCAGCAGCCGCGCGGGTGTCTCCTACGAGCAGTACTTC
TRBJ1-1,TRBD1,many,TRBV2,CASPTGKGTEAFF,TGTGCCAGCCCGACAGGGAAGGGCACTGAAGCTTTCTTT
TRBJ2-3,TRBD2,-,TRBV7-8,CASSLRTSASGTDTQYF,TGTGCCAGCAGCTTAAGGACTAGCGCCTCTGGCACAGATACGCAGTATTTT
TRBJ1-5,-,few,TRBV20-1,CNARAIEGLNQPQHF,TGCAATGCTAGGGCGATCGAGGGCCTCAATCAGCCCCAGCATTTT
TRBJ2-5,TRBD2,many,TRBV2,CASSERTSGIETQYF,TGTGCCAGCAGTGAACGGACTAGCGGGATAGAGACCCAGTACTTC
TRBJ1-1,-,many,TRBV6-4,CASSARGGENTEAFF,TGTGCCAGCAGTGCCCGGGGAGGAGAGAACACTGAAGCTTTCTTT
TRBJ2-7,-,-,TRBV9,CASSPRTGLEYEQYF,TGTGCCAGCAGCCCTCGGACGGGCTTGGAGTACGAGCAGTACTTC
TRBJ1-4,-,-,TRBV12-3/TRBV12-4,CASSLGQSEKLFF,TGTGCCAGCAGCCTTGGACAGTCCGAAAAACTGTTTTTT
TRBJ2-2,-,few,TRBV12-3/TRBV12-4,CASSFGPRARELFF,TGTGCCAGCAGTTTTGGTCCGCGGGCTAGGGAGCTGTTTTTT